This TCR beta chain derives from a study of vaccination and CD4 T cells after COVID-19. Study in general: Overlapping spike peptides of SARS-CoV-2, HCoV-NL63, HCoV-OC43 and HCoV-229E stimulated the cells.

CDR3 length: 14 residues. Germline V gives CDR1 GTSNPN, CDR2 SVGIG (reference sequence). V lost 2 bases and J lost 0, with 8 bases in between. In regard to this clonotype: Its target is unknown.

Treatment indicated: approximately 11-day PBMC culture with coronavirus spike peptide pools or control peptides (ViraFEST assay). Cultures of PBMCs, about 2 million per well, were set up with roughly 9.5 IU/ml IL-2 and 8 to 10 ug/ml peptide pools. Sequenced with the Oncomine TCR Beta short-read assay was DNA taken from cultured CD4+ T cells. TCRdb used MiXCR to reprocess the PCR reads, holding one entry per CDR3 protein. The sample includes roughly 16,000 distinct CDR3 sequences, roughly 80% of them seen just once. The clonotype was recovered from a human donor who received a COVID-19 vaccine. J is TRBJ2-1 and V is TRBV30, with D maybe TRBD2 (6 bases). The sample consisted of CD4+ T cells from blood, cultured in vitro, taken after SARS-CoV-2 vaccination. The CDR3 region is CAWSLGGSYNEQFF. In nucleotides, the CDR3 is TGTGCCTGGAGTCTGGGGGGCTCCTACAATGAGCAGTTCTTC.